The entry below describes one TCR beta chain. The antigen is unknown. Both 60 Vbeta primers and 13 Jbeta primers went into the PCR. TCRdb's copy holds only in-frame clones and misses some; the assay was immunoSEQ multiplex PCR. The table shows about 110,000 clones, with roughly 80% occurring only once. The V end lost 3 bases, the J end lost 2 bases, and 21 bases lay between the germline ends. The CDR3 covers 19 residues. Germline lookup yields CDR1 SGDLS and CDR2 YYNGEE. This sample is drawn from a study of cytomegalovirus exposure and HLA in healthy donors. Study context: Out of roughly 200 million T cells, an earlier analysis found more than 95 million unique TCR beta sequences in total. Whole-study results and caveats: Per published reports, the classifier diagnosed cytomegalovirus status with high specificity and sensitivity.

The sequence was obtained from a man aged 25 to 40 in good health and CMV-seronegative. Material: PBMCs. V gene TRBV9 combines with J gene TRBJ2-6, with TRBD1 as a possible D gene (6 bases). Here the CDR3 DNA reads TGTGCCAGCAGCGAGCCAGACAGGCCAAGCCTCCCTGGGGCCAACGTCCTGACTTTC. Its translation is CASSEPDRPSLPGANVLTF.